One and the same sample provided the 2 T cell receptor beta chains below, sequenced in a study of shared clonotypes between healthy human individuals. The method was immunoSEQ multiplex PCR; TCRdb's version includes in-frame clones alone and lacks a portion of them. The repertoire holds more than 2,000,000 clones, 85% to 95% seen once, with roughly 0.36% in the top ten. The source material was naive CD4+ T cells from PBMCs. Indicated subset: CD45RA+ positively selected. These receptors were obtained from a man aged 18 to 29 in good health. Some clones in this sample may be carry-over from other donors' samples.

The chain's CDR3 is CASRLDRNEQFF. For the CDR3, the DNA is TGCGCCAGCAGACTGGACAGAAATGAGCAGTTCTTC. The V gene is TRBV5-1, the J gene TRBJ2-1, with D perhaps matching TRBD1 (6 bases). Germline-derived CDR1 and CDR2 are SGHRS and YFSETQ. Between the trimmed V and J ends, which lost 5 bases and 7 bases, there was a span of 10 bases. CDR3 length: 12 amino acids.

Of note for this clone: The sample contains more than one DNA sequence encoding this CDR3. The gene calls are TRBV28 and TRBJ1-1; no clear D. Germline V gives CDR1 MDHEN, CDR2 SYDVKM. V shed 2 bases and J shed 5 bases, with 9 bases lying between them. This CDR3 has 13 residues. CDR3 in DNA: TGTGCCAGCAGTTTAGGCGGACGAACTGAAGCTTTCTTT. Translation: CASSLGGRTEAFF.